A single sample is the source of the 8 T cell receptor beta chains below, sequenced in a study of cytomegalovirus exposure and HLA in healthy donors (dated by TCRdb to 2015 to 2018). Library creation used the immunoSEQ multiplex PCR assay. The multiplex PCR relied on a mix of 60 forward primers for TCR Vbeta segments and 13 reverse primers for TCR Jbeta segments. TCRdb mirrors the immuneACCESS table, restricted to in-frame sequences. Some clones are absent from its copies; in checked studies, under half trace to an unresolved V gene, and the reason for the others is unknown. In all, the sample holds about 120,000 clones, and 66% of those were seen once. The ten largest clones capture about 1.5% of the sample. The sample taken for sequencing was PBMCs. The origin of the receptors is a man aged 18 to 29 in good health and CMV-seronegative.

This clone turned up a few times. V gene TRBV6-5 combines with J gene TRBJ2-3, with D perhaps TRBD2 (5 bases). Germline V CDR1 and CDR2: MNHEY, SVGAGI. V was cut by 5 bases and J by 4 bases, with 13 bases left in between. This CDR3 comprises 14 residues. CDR3 residues: CASSVGDGADTQYF. The CDR3, as DNA: TGTGCCAGCAGTGTCGGGGATGGTGCAGATACGCAGTATTTT.

This chain links TRBV6-5 with TRBJ2-3; a possible D gene is TRBD2 (5 bases). V was cut by 3 bases and J by 5 bases, with 18 bases left in between. The CDR3 spans 16 residues. Germline V gives CDR1 MNHEY, CDR2 SVGAGI. The CDR3 DNA follows: TGTGCCAGCAGTTATTGGCGGGCAGCCAGAGAAGATACGCAGTATTTT. Protein: CASSYWRAAREDTQYF.

This clone was seen once. One end of the junction is discordant with germline, which a read error may explain. The CDR3 DNA is TGTGCCAGCAGTTTCGGACAGAAGAATAGCTACCCCTTC. Translating gives CASSFGQKNSYPF. J is TRBJ1-2 and V is TRBV28; D perhaps matches TRBD1 (6 bases). Germline V lookup: CDR1 MDHEN, CDR2 SYDVKM. The CDR3 sequence is 13 residues long.

This chain joins TRBV19 and TRBJ1-5, with 8 bases aligning to TRBD1. The ends lost 2 bases at V and 4 bases at J; junction bases unmatched: 7. The germline gives CDR1 LNHDA, CDR2 SQIVND (reference sequence). The CDR3 covers 16 residues. CDR3 region: CASSIWIGQGNQPQHF. CDR3 bases: TGTGCCAGTAGTATATGGATTGGACAGGGTAATCAGCCCCAGCATTTT.

The rearrangement links TRBV15 to TRBJ2-2, with D possibly matching TRBD2 (6 bases). The germline V gene has CDR1 LNHNV and CDR2 YYDKDF (reference sequence). This CDR3 spans 17 amino acids. V lost 3 bases and J 0 bases, leaving 14 bases between the germline ends. The CDR3 loop is CATSSNLATSNTGELFF. DNA of the CDR3: TGTGCCACCAGCAGCAATCTAGCGACTTCGAACACCGGGGAGCTGTTTTTT.

This chain links TRBV27 with TRBJ1-5, with D perhaps TRBD1 (5 bases). Trimming cost V 3 bases and J 1 base, with 7 bases left between them. Per the germline V gene, CDR1 is MNHEY and CDR2 is SMNVEV (reference sequence). The CDR3 is 14 residues long. CDR3 loop: CASSFGGSNQPQHF. The CDR3 DNA follows: TGTGCCAGCAGTTTCGGGGGGAGCAATCAGCCCCAGCATTTT.

This clone was found once. The J gene is TRBJ2-1, the V gene TRBV11-2, with a possible D match to TRBD2 (7 bases). Trimming took 5 bases from V and 6 from J, leaving 20 bases between them. This CDR3 has 16 residues. Per germline, CDR1 SGHAT and CDR2 FQNNGV. CDR3 DNA sequence: TGTGCCAGCAGCGGGGGGGCGAAATCAGTGGGCAATGAGCAGTTCTTC. Amino acids: CASSGGAKSVGNEQFF. Full variable domain (missing parts from reference TRBV11-2 and TRBJ2-1): EAGVAQSPRYKIIEKRQSVAFWCNPISGHATLYWYQQILGQGPKLLIQFQNNGVVDDSQLPKDRFSAERLKGVDSTLKIQPAKLEDSAVYLCASSGGAKSVGNEQFFGPGTRLTVL.

This clone appeared a few times. The J gene is TRBJ2-5, the V gene TRBV7-3, with D perhaps TRBD1 (6 bases). Trimming shortened V by 8 bases and J by 13 bases, and 20 bases separated the two germline ends. Germline V lookup: CDR1 SGHTA, CDR2 FQGTGA. This CDR3 has 12 residues. The CDR3 DNA follows: TGTGCCAGCTCTTCTCCCGGGACACCGACGTACTTC. It translates to CASSSPGTPTYF.